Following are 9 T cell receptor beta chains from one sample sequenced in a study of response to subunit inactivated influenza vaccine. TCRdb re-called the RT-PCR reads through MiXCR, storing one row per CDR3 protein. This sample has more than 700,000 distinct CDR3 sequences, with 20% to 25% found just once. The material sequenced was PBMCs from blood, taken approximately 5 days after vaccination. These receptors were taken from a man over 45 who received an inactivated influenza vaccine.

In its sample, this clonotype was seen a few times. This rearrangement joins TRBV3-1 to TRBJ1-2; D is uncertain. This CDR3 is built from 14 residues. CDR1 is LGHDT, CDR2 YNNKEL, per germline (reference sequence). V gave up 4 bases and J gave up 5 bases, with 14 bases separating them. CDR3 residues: CASSPPRASYGYTF. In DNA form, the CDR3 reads TGTGCCAGCAGCCCACCCCGGGCTTCATATGGCTACACCTTC. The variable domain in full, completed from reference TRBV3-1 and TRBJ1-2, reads DTAVSQTPKYLVTQMGNDKSIKCEQNLGHDTMYWYKQDSKKFLKIMFSYNNKELIINETVPNRFSPKSPDKAHLNLHINSLELGDSAVYFCASSPPRASYGYTFGSGTRLTVV.

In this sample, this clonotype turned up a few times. The CDR3 DNA reads TGTGCCAGCAGCACTACCTCCTCGATGCACGGTAGATTAAACACTGAAGCTTTCTTT. Translation gives CASSTTSSMHGRLNTEAFF. The rearrangement uses TRBV11-1 and TRBJ1-1; D remains ambiguous. Germline V gene sequence: CDR1 SGHAT, CDR2 FQDESV (reference sequence). V was clipped by 5 bases and J by 2 bases, with 27 bases between them. The CDR3 totals 19 residues.

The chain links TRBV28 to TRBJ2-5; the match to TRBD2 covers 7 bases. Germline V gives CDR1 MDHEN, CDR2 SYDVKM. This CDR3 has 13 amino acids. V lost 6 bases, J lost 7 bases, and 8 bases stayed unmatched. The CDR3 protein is CASSILRELTQYF. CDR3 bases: TGTGCCAGCAGCATCTTGCGGGAGCTGACCCAGTACTTC.

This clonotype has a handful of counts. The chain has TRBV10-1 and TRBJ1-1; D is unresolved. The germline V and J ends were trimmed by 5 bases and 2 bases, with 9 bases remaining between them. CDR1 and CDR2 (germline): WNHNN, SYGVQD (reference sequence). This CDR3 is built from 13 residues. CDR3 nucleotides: TGCGCCAGCAGTATATCAGTAAACACTGAAGCTTTCTTT. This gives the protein CASSISVNTEAFF.

This chain's CDR3 is CASSLALRARALNADTQYF. The CDR3 DNA reads TGTGCCAGCAGCTTAGCGCTAAGGGCCAGGGCCTTGAACGCAGATACGCAGTATTTT. The V call is TRBV7-6, the J call TRBJ2-3; D might be TRBD1 (5 bases). Germline CDR1 reads SGHVS; CDR2 reads FNYEAQ. V was shortened by 0 bases and J by 4 bases, with 23 bases between the two germline ends. CDR3 length: 19 residues.

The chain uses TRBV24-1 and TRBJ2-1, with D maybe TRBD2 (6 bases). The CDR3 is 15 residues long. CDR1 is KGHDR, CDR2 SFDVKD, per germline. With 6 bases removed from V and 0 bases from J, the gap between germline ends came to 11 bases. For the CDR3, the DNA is TGTGCCACCAGTCAAATCGGGAGCTCCTACAATGAGCAGTTCTTC. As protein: CATSQIGSSYNEQFF.

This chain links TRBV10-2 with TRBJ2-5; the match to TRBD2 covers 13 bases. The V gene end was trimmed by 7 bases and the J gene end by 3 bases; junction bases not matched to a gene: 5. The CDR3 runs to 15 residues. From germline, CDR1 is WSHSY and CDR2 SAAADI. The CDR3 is CASTGLAGDKETQYF. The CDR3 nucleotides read TGCGCCAGCACCGGACTAGCGGGGGATAAAGAGACCCAGTACTTC.

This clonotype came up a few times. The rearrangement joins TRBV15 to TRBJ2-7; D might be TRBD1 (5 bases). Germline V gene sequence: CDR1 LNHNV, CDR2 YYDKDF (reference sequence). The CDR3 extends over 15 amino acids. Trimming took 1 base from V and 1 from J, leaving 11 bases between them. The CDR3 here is CATSRGAGLSYEQYF. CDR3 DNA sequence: TGTGCCACCAGCAGAGGGGCAGGGCTATCCTACGAGCAGTACTTC.

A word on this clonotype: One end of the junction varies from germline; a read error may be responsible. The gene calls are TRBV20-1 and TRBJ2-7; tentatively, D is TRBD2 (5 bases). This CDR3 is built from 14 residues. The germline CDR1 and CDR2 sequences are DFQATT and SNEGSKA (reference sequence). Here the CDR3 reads CSARDPGSDYEQYF. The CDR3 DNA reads TGCAGTGCAAGAGATCCGGGGAGTGACTACGAGCAGTACTTC.